This T cell receptor beta chain derives from a study of cytomegalovirus exposure and HLA in healthy donors. This CDR3 comprises 13 residues. Looked up from germline, CDR1 is SEHNR and CDR2 is FQNEAQ (reference sequence). Between the trimmed V and J ends, which lost 5 bases and 4 bases, there was a span of 9 bases. The study ran its PCR with 60 Vbeta and 13 Jbeta primers. Assay used: immunoSEQ multiplex PCR; TCRdb lists only in-frame clones, some missing. Among about 200,000 clones listed, approximately 86% were seen once. Input material: PBMCs. The chain recombines TRBV7-9 with TRBJ1-3; a weak D match, TRBD1 (6 bases). The sequence came from a woman aged 18-29 years in good health and CMV-seronegative. CDR3 nucleotides: TGTGCCAGCAGCCTTGGACAGGGAAACACCATATATTTT. It translates to CASSLGQGNTIYF.